This T cell receptor beta chain originates from a study of T cells in Graves' hyperthyroidism and ophthalmopathy (dated by TCRdb to about 2019). With respect to the entire study: Peripheral blood samples were taken at the time of initial diagnosis, prior to any treatment. A discovery cohort of around 98 patients, approximately 45 with Graves' ophthalmopathy and more than 55 with stable Graves' hyperthyroidism, was used to find distinguishing TCR V-J signatures. Prospective prediction of ophthalmopathy was tested in an independent validation cohort consisting of about 20 hyperthyroidism patients and some 16 patients who later progressed to ophthalmopathy. For training and testing, the 100 or so patients in the discovery cohort were randomly divided in a 7:3 ratio. The study also compared thyroid tissue and blood T-cell repertoires from 5 to 7 Graves' hyperthyroidism patients. After sampling, hyperthyroidism patients received methimazole starting at 30 mg daily, and ophthalmopathy patients received high-dose intravenous methylprednisolone. The paper describes TCR Vbeta CDR3 sequencing of 135 peripheral blood samples, made up of 43 ophthalmopathy patients, around 78 hyperthyroidism patients and some 17 progressor patients. The investigation overall reported the following: No statistical method was used to fix the sample size in advance, and group allocation was not hidden from the investigators. A 13 V-J signature model separated ophthalmopathy from stable hyperthyroidism, with 87.88% sensitivity and 81.08% specificity in cross-validation and 80%/75% in testing. During validation, the model predicted progression to ophthalmopathy a median of approximately 6.5 months ahead of onset, with just under 71% sensitivity and 72.22% specificity. Most expanded thyroid clonotypes (frequency above 0.001) were also detected in blood, a finding suggesting that blood repertoires may reflect thyroid immune responses.

The TCR beta CDR3 regions were amplified from the RNA transcripts. A first-round RT-PCR of the TCR CDR3 used the HTBI primer set with the Qiagen OneStep RT-PCR kit. The libraries were constructed in a second round of multiplex PCR and then size-selected and purified. Paired-end sequencing of the libraries was performed with 100 bp reads on an Illumina HiSeq2000. From the authors' description of their analysis: SOAPnuke was used to process the raw data, removing reads that contained adapters or uncalled bases, had a mean Phred below 15, or lacked an exact match to the constant primer or identifier. COPE v1.2.5 was used to merge high-quality paired reads, and clonotypes were defined as unique nucleotide sequences. MiTCR v1.1 was used to align the clonotypes against IMGT TRBV, TRBD and TRBJ reference segments. The analysis was restricted to V-J combinations with a frequency above 0.0001, which together covered 99.2% of the repertoires. The TCS score was defined as the ratio of F50 (clonal expansion) to E x V (chaos), calculated using BLOSUM62-based TCRdist between CDR3 peptides within each V-J. Welch's t-statistics and random forest reduced roughly 530 V-J features to roughly 13, which were used in a naive Bayes classifier (R e1071). Clones were called with MiXCR by TCRdb after fastp trimmed the public reads at Q25, and only in-frame beta chains were retained. Rows matching on CDR3 protein sequence are summarized as one entry with the most common DNA and genes. TCRdb, rather than the study authors, made the V and J calls. Present in this sample are about 200,000 distinct CDR3 sequences, around 17% of which were seen just once. 40% to 65% of the sample comes from the top ten.

From the germline V gene (reference sequence), CDR1 is LNHDA and CDR2 is SQIVND. There are 13 amino acids in the CDR3, from cysteine to phenylalanine inclusive. Only the CDR3 portion is preserved as DNA: 39 bases, with reading frame beginning at the first base. V is cut by 4 bases and J by 11 bases, and the space between the germline ends is 17 bases. Comment on this clonotype: Its antigen target is currently unknown. The input lacks base qualities; no much larger clone sits a single base away.

Stable Graves' hyperthyroidism was defined as the absence of progression to ophthalmopathy over 18 months of follow-up. Hyperthyroidism patients were aged 18 to 65 years and newly diagnosed, with disease duration of less than 2 months. The study excluded patients with uncontrolled infections, other autoimmune diseases, pregnancy or lactation. Diagnoses relied on clinical symptoms, serum thyroxine and TRAb, thyroid ultrasound and orbital computed tomography. PBMCs were isolated from 7.5 to 10 ml of fresh peripheral blood by Ficoll-Paque density gradient centrifugation. Total RNA was extracted using Trizol reagent, and RNA quality was assessed on an Agilent 2100 Bioanalyzer.

Source material: blood. The clonotype originates from a woman in her 50s with Graves' hyperthyroidism. The chain joins TRBV19 to TRBJ1-1; the D gene is possibly TRBD1, with 6 bases matching. The nucleotides are TGTGCCAGTAGTACTCCGAACAGGGACAATGCTTTCTTT. The translation is CASSTPNRDNAFF. With the rest looked up from the reference TRBV19 and TRBJ1-1 genes rather than sequenced, the full variable domain is DGGITQSPKYLFRKEGQNVTLSCEQNLNHDAMYWYRQDPGQGLRLIYYSQIVNDFQKGDIAEGYSVSREKKESFPLTVTSAQKNPTAFYLCASSTPNRDNAFFGQGTRLTVV.